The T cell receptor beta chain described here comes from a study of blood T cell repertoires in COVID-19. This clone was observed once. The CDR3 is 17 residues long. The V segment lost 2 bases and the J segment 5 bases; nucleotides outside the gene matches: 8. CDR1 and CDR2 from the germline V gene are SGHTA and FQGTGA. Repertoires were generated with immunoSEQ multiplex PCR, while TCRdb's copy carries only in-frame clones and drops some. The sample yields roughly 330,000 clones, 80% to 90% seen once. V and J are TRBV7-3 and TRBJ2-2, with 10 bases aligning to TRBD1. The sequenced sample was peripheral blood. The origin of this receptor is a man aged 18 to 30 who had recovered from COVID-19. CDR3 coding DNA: TGTGCCAGCAGCTTAGCCCTGACAGGGGGCAGGACCGGGGAGCTGTTTTTT. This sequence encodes CASSLALTGGRTGELFF.